The 26 T cell receptor beta chains below were found in one sample sequenced in a study of graft-versus-host responses after intestinal transplantation. Clones were read by immunoSEQ multiplex PCR, and TCRdb kept only the in-frame ones, dropping some. The sample lists about 100,000 clones, more than 85% occurring once. Their cognate antigens are unknown. Sequencing was performed on unstimulated CD4+ T cells sorted from spleen or lymph node cells, taken before transplant. All receptors derive from a human donor who was the organ donor for an intestinal transplant.

J is TRBJ2-5 and V is TRBV9; possibly TRBD1 for D (6 bases). Between the trimmed V and J ends, which lost 4 bases and 3 bases, there was a span of 10 bases. This CDR3 is 13 amino acids long. The germline V gene encodes CDR1 SGDLS and CDR2 YYNGEE. CDR3: CASSPWTEETQYF. The CDR3 DNA reads as TGTGCCAGCAGCCCGTGGACAGAAGAGACCCAGTACTTC.

A remark on this clone: This specimen includes other DNA sequences encoding the same CDR3. The CDR3 bases are TGTGCCAGCAGTCCCTTGGATCTTAATCAGCCCCAGCATTTT. Protein product: CASSPLDLNQPQHF. The genes are TRBV5-6 and TRBJ1-5, with D unclear. The V end lost 5 bases, the J end lost 4 bases, and 13 bases lay between the germline ends. The CDR3 has 14 residues. CDR1 and CDR2 from the germline V gene are SGHDT and YYEEEE.

This chain uses TRBV6-4 with TRBJ2-2, with TRBD2 identical over 7 bases. With 7 bases clipped from V and 5 bases from J, the junction kept 10 bases outside the gene matches. The length of the CDR3 is 15 residues. Looked up from germline, CDR1 is MRHNA and CDR2 is SNTAGT. CDR3 protein: CASKEEGGRTGELFF. The CDR3 nucleotides read TGTGCCAGCAAGGAAGAGGGAGGGCGGACCGGGGAGCTGTTTTTT.

V usage is TRBV5-6 and J usage is TRBJ2-1, with 12 bases that match TRBD2. The germline V gene encodes CDR1 SGHDT and CDR2 YYEEEE. V lost 3 bases and J lost 15; bases outside the gene matches: 7. The CDR3 runs 13 residues. The CDR3 DNA sequence: TGTGCCAGCAGCTGGGATCTAGCGGGGGGGCGGTTCTTC. Translating it yields CASSWDLAGGRFF.

This sequence joins TRBV6-5 and TRBJ2-5, with D possibly TRBD1 on 6 matching bases. V dropped 0 bases and J dropped 2 bases, with 13 bases sitting between them. CDR3 size: 16 residues. CDR1 and CDR2 from the germline V gene are MNHEY and SVGAGI. CDR3 protein: CASSYSLSRGQETQYF. The CDR3 nucleotides are TGTGCCAGCAGTTACTCTTTGTCGAGGGGGCAAGAGACCCAGTACTTC.

The chain employs TRBV4-2 and TRBJ1-4; D ambiguous. The ends were cut back, 2 bases at V and 4 bases at J, with 14 bases in the middle. The CDR3 sequence is 16 residues long. CDR1 is LGHNA, CDR2 YNFKEQ, per germline. Here the CDR3 DNA reads TGTGCCAGCAGCCAATCCGCCCCGGTTCTTAATGAAAAACTGTTTTTT. Protein: CASSQSAPVLNEKLFF.

This clone was detected only a few times. The chain recombines TRBV6-5 with TRBJ2-7; 9 bases are shared with TRBD1. Germline CDR1 and CDR2: MNHEY and SVGAGI. The V gene end was trimmed by 6 bases and the J gene end by 6 bases; junction bases not matched to a gene: 6. This CDR3 contains 13 residues. This CDR3 reads CASRRPDRGEQYF. In DNA, the CDR3 is TGTGCCAGCAGGCGCCCGGACAGGGGCGAGCAGTACTTC.

This clone has just a few counts. The chain recombines TRBV10-3 with TRBJ1-3; D is unresolved. CDR1 is ENHRY, CDR2 SYGVKD, per germline. The V gene lost 0 bases and the J gene lost 0 bases, with 3 bases spanning the gap. The CDR3 is 14 residues long. The CDR3 DNA reads as TGTGCCATCAGTGAGTCAAGCTCTGGAAACACCATATATTTT. Amino acids: CAISESSSGNTIYF.

The chain employs TRBV6-5 and TRBJ1-5; 10 bases fit TRBD1. V lost 4 bases and J lost 6; bases outside the gene matches: 3. Germline assignment: CDR1 MNHEY and CDR2 SVGAGI. This CDR3 is 14 amino acids long. The CDR3 nucleotides are TGTGCCAGCAGTTCACGACAGGGGGCTCAGCCCCAGCATTTT. Translated, it gives CASSSRQGAQPQHF.

The V gene is TRBV27, the J gene TRBJ1-1; no reliable D call. With 10 bases removed from V and 8 bases from J, the gap between germline ends came to 14 bases. CDR1 and CDR2 (germline): MNHEY, SMNVEV (reference sequence). The CDR3 is 11 residues long. In nucleotides, the CDR3 is TGTGCCAACATGGGTTGGGAGGAAGCTTTCTTT. It specifies CANMGWEEAFF.

This clone was seen a handful of times. V and J are TRBV10-3 and TRBJ1-1, with D unresolved. The germline V gene has CDR1 ENHRY and CDR2 SYGVKD. The CDR3 is 14 residues long. V lost 3 bases, J lost 0 bases, and 8 bases lay in between. The CDR3 is CAISDGTLNTEAFF. The CDR3 bases are TGTGCCATCAGTGACGGAACATTGAACACTGAAGCTTTCTTT.

The chain uses TRBV2 and TRBJ2-7; 7 bases line up with TRBD1. The CDR3 spans 15 residues. V trimming: 6 bases; J trimming: 0 bases; junction bases outside the gene matches: 8. Germline V gene lookup returns CDR1 SNHLY and CDR2 FYNNEI. The CDR3 loop reads CASRLKTGISYEQYF. The CDR3 DNA reads as TGTGCCAGCAGACTCAAGACAGGGATCTCCTACGAGCAGTACTTC.

The rearrangement links TRBV6-6 to TRBJ1-1; no definite D call. From germline, CDR1 is MNHNY and CDR2 SVGAGI (reference sequence). This CDR3 contains 13 residues. Trimming removed 6 bases from V and 1 base from J, with 9 bases in between. The CDR3 loop reads CASRDPKNTEAFF. In DNA form, the CDR3 reads TGTGCCAGCAGGGACCCGAAGAACACTGAAGCTTTCTTT.

The V gene is TRBV18, the J gene TRBJ1-2, with D unclear. CDR3 size: 13 residues. The germline gives CDR1 KGHSH, CDR2 LQKENI. With 3 bases removed from V and 3 bases from J, the gap between germline ends came to 8 bases. The DNA of the CDR3 is TGTGCCAGCTCACCCTCCCAGGACTATGGCTACACCTTC. Translation gives CASSPSQDYGYTF. Full variable domain (missing parts from reference TRBV18 and TRBJ1-2): NAGVMQNPRHLVRRRGQEARLRCSPMKGHSHVYWYRQLPEEGLKFMVYLQKENIIDESGMPKERFSAEFPKEGPSILRIQQVVRGDSAAYFCASSPSQDYGYTFGSGTRLTVV.

The chain has TRBV6-6 and TRBJ1-5, with TRBD1 matching 7 bases. V lost 5 bases and J lost 6; bases outside the gene matches: 4. Germline V CDR1 and CDR2: MNHNY, SVGAGI (reference sequence). There are 13 residues in the CDR3. The CDR3 loop reads CASSDRAPQPQHF. The CDR3, as DNA: TGTGCCAGCAGTGACAGGGCCCCTCAGCCCCAGCATTTT.

This clone was recorded only once. J is TRBJ1-2 and V is TRBV9; 9 nucleotides align to TRBD1. The V gene end was trimmed by 3 bases and the J gene end by 2 bases; junction bases not matched to a gene: 5. The germline gives CDR1 SGDLS, CDR2 YYNGEE. This CDR3 is 15 amino acids long. The CDR3 sequence: CASSALTGGNYGYTF. CDR3 in DNA: TGTGCCAGCAGCGCCTTAACAGGGGGCAACTATGGCTACACCTTC.

This rearrangement joins TRBV10-1 to TRBJ1-2; a weak D match, TRBD1 (5 bases). This CDR3 comprises 14 residues. Germline V gene sequence: CDR1 WNHNN, CDR2 SYGVQD (reference sequence). Between the trimmed V and J ends, which lost 6 bases and 6 bases, there was a span of 17 bases. The CDR3 coding sequence is TGCGCCAGCAGAGCCCCGGGACTTCCTCATGGCTACACCTTC. Protein product: CASRAPGLPHGYTF.

This chain uses TRBV19 with TRBJ1-1; D gene uncertain. The V gene's germline CDR1 is LNHDA and CDR2 SQIVND (reference sequence). V was trimmed by 3 bases and J by 5 bases, leaving 10 bases between them. This CDR3 comprises 13 residues. This CDR3 reads CASSIHLNTEAFF. The CDR3 bases are TGTGCCAGTAGTATCCATCTCAATACTGAAGCTTTCTTT.

The chain combines TRBV4-2 with TRBJ1-2; 7 nucleotides align to TRBD1. The CDR3 runs 15 residues. The junction had 10 bases not matched to a gene; V was cut back by 5 bases and J by 4 bases. In germline, CDR1 is LGHNA, CDR2 YNFKEQ. The CDR3 here is CASSWGQGGGYGYTF. In DNA form, the CDR3 reads TGTGCCAGCAGCTGGGGGCAGGGGGGAGGCTATGGCTACACCTTC.

The genes are TRBV5-1 and TRBJ1-1; no clear D. Germline V lookup: CDR1 SGHRS, CDR2 YFSETQ. Trimming took off 0 bases at V and 1 base at J, with 4 bases between the two ends. The CDR3 has 13 residues. CDR3 nucleotide sequence: TGCGCCAGCAGCTTGGGAGAGAACACTGAAGCTTTCTTT. Protein: CASSLGENTEAFF.

The count of this clone is one. J is TRBJ2-2 and V is TRBV9, with a weak D call TRBD1 (6 bases). The CDR3 has 15 amino acids. With 3 bases removed from V and 4 bases from J, the gap between germline ends came to 13 bases. Germline assignment: CDR1 SGDLS and CDR2 YYNGEE. CDR3 bases: TGTGCCAGCAGCGCTACAGGGTCGGGCACCGGGGAGCTGTTTTTT. It codes for CASSATGSGTGELFF.

This sequence joins TRBV20-1 and TRBJ1-2, with D perhaps TRBD1 (6 bases). The CDR3 extends over 11 amino acids. The germline gives CDR1 DFQATT, CDR2 SNEGSKA (reference sequence). V was cut by 5 bases and J by 9 bases, with 13 bases left in between. The CDR3 DNA follows: TGCAGTGCTTCCACCGGGACAAGCTACACCTTC. It specifies CSASTGTSYTF.

The chain combines TRBV11-2 with TRBJ1-2; D gene uncertain. Trimming shortened V by 0 bases and J by 2 bases, and 1 base separated the two germline ends. The CDR3 is 12 residues long. CDR1 is SGHAT, CDR2 FQNNGV, per germline. The CDR3 region is CASSLDNYGYTF. DNA of the CDR3: TGTGCCAGCAGCTTAGACAACTATGGCTACACCTTC.

The count of this clone is one. The chain is built from TRBV7-7 and TRBJ2-3; D not certain. Looked up from germline, CDR1 is SSHAT and CDR2 is FNYEAQ (reference sequence). This CDR3 is built from 17 residues. V was clipped by 3 bases and J by 3 bases, with 19 bases between them. This CDR3 reads CASSLACIHQATDTQYF. CDR3 DNA: TGTGCCAGCAGCTTGGCGTGCATCCATCAAGCGACAGATACGCAGTATTTT.

This clone was detected only once. The rearrangement links TRBV2 to TRBJ1-1, with D possibly TRBD1 on 6 matching bases. The V end was cut by 10 bases, the J end by 5 bases, with 23 bases between. This CDR3 has 15 residues. Looked up from germline, CDR1 is SNHLY and CDR2 is FYNNEI. Written as DNA, the CDR3 is TGTGCCACAACAGCGGGTGGGGGGCACGGGACTGAAGCTTTCTTT. As protein: CATTAGGGHGTEAFF.

The V gene is TRBV29-1, the J gene TRBJ2-3, with D tentatively TRBD1 (5 bases). Between the trimmed V and J ends, which lost 0 bases and 4 bases, there was a span of 17 bases. The CDR3 length is 16 residues. From germline, CDR1 is SQVTM and CDR2 ANQGSEA. The CDR3 sequence: CSVEDPAWGLSDTQYF. CDR3 sequence (DNA): TGCAGCGTTGAAGATCCGGCGTGGGGCTTATCAGATACGCAGTATTTT.